The sequence of this T cell receptor (beta chain) was determined in a study of T cells expressing NK-cell markers (dated by TCRdb to the early 2020s). Regarding the research as a whole: TCR beta-chain repertoires were profiled in sorted CD3+CD56+NKG2C+, CD3+CD56+NKG2C- and CD3+CD56-NKG2C+ T-cell subsets from several donors. Seven of the eight sequenced donors were HCMV-seropositive and one was HCMV-seronegative. Randomly selected healthy volunteers, three men and five women, were used as the eight sequenced donors. Illumina HiSeq 2000/2500, MiSeq or NextSeq was used to sequence libraries as 2 x 150 bp reads.

HCMV-specific IgG was detected in serum with a commercial ELISA kit to determine HCMV serostatus. Ficoll density gradient centrifugation was used to isolate peripheral blood mononuclear cells from blood. As concerns this clonotype: The antigen this receptor binds is unknown.

Broader findings and caveats from the paper: In six donors, the dominant CD3+CD56+NKG2C+ clonotypes were found to rank among the top 10 CD8+ clonotypes and to make up roughly 1.0-7.0% of CD8+ T cells. It remained unclear whether the expanded NKG2C-expressing T cell clones were specific for HCMV antigens. Those dominant clonotypes were again the most abundant among CD3+CD56-NKG2C+ cells in a few donors, at about 28.3-65%.

The germline V gene sets CDR1 to SQVTM and CDR2 to ANQGSEA. The CDR3 runs 12 residues from the cysteine to the phenylalanine. No DNA appears here. Sequencing took place on an Illumina HiSeq 2000. 5'RACE template switching, by which a universal primer site and unique molecular identifiers were added, was used to make TCR beta cDNA libraries. Synthesis of cDNA was primed from the TCR beta constant segment and was followed by two consecutive PCR amplification steps. The original pipeline was this. MIGEC handled demultiplexing of the reads and grouping by UMI, while MiTCR was used to assemble and quantify clonotypes. Only TCR cDNA sequences supported by at least two reads were kept to exclude erroneous sequences. Downstream repertoire analysis used the tcR package, and clonotypes were matched across fractions by CDR3 nucleotide sequence plus V segment. VDJmatch was used to annotate antigen specificity against VDJdb, with one amino acid substitution in CDR3 allowed. TCRdb reprocessed the sequencing reads and holds a single record per CDR3 protein sequence, with no DNA. These V and J calls rely on TCRdb rather than the paper's analysis. The record for this sample contains roughly 280,000 distinct CDR3 sequences. The ten biggest clones cover around 0.42% of the sample.

The V and J segments used are TRBV29-1 and TRBJ2-1; the D call from TCRdb, TRBD1, cannot be confirmed without DNA. Sequencing was carried out using blood T cells: a sorted CD56 or NKG2C T cell subset, CD4+ or CD8+ T cells, or bulk PBMC T cells (not recorded which). The origin of this receptor is a man younger than 30 in good health. Donor details come from another sample of the same person, matched by shared clones. The CDR3 is CSGQGLYNEQFF.